These T cell receptor beta chains were read from a single sample in a study of blood T cell repertoires in COVID-19. The repertoire was sequenced with immunoSEQ multiplex PCR; TCRdb's copy has only in-frame clones and lacks some. The sample carries roughly 220,000 clones, 85% to 90% recorded once. The source material was PBMCs or T cells enriched from blood (not recorded which). Receptor source: a woman between 50 and 59 years old with acute COVID-19. Both conserved end residues are part of each CDR3. D genes are given only for firm matches. Not every row has a clone size; where given, it reads once, few, many or a size class.

size | J | D | V | CDR3 | DNA
NA | TRBJ1-2 | NA | TRBV5-1 | CASSLAAQGYHGYTF | TGCGCCAGCAGCTTGGCAGCCCAGGGATACCATGGCTACACCTTC
many | TRBJ2-7 | NA | TRBV30 | CAWDGGEPYEQYF | TGTGCCTGGGATGGCGGAGAACCCTACGAGCAGTACTTC
NA | TRBJ2-1 | NA | TRBV11-2 | CASSLVTRASGEQFF | TGTGCCAGCAGCTTAGTGACTAGGGCTTCTGGGGAGCAGTTCTTC
NA | TRBJ2-1 | NA | TRBV2 | CASGADTSAWNEQFF | TGTGCCAGCGGGGCAGACACAAGTGCGTGGAATGAGCAGTTCTTC
NA | TRBJ2-3 | TRBD1 | TRBV4-1 | CASSRGQGSADTQYF | TGCGCCAGCAGCCGGGGACAGGGGTCGGCAGATACGCAGTATTTT
NA | TRBJ2-5 | TRBD2 | TRBV9 | CASSAVPLAGVETQYF | TGTGCCAGCAGCGCCGTCCCACTAGCGGGAGTGGAGACCCAGTACTTC
NA | TRBJ1-2 | NA | TRBV24-1 | CATSDHRDNYGYTF | TGTGCCACCAGTGACCACAGGGATAACTATGGCTACACCTTC
NA | TRBJ2-5 | TRBD1 | TRBV24-1 | CATSGPGQGGRETQYF | TGTGCCACCAGTGGCCCCGGACAGGGGGGCAGGGAGACCCAGTACTTC
NA | TRBJ1-1 | TRBD1 | TRBV27 | CASSWTGANTEAFF | TGTGCCAGCAGTTGGACAGGGGCGAACACTGAAGCTTTCTTT
NA | TRBJ2-7 | NA | TRBV28 | CASSSPPSQGHEQYF | TGTGCCAGCAGTTCCCCCCCCTCTCAGGGTCACGAGCAGTACTTC
NA | TRBJ2-1 | NA | TRBV7-3 | CASSLDSQGYNEQFF | TGTGCCAGCAGCCTGGACAGCCAGGGGTACAATGAGCAGTTCTTC
few | TRBJ2-7 | TRBD1 | TRBV19 | CASSRWDSSYEQYF | TGTGCCAGTAGTAGATGGGACAGCTCCTACGAGCAGTACTTC
few | TRBJ1-1 | TRBD1 | TRBV7-8 | CASSSDRHTEAFF | TGTGCCAGCAGCTCGGACAGGCACACTGAAGCTTTCTTT
NA | TRBJ2-7 | NA | TRBV5-4 | CASSLGTHYEQYF | TGTGCCAGCAGCTTGGGCACACACTACGAGCAGTACTTC
NA | TRBJ1-2 | TRBD1 | TRBV18 | CATYQAQGARGYTF | TGTGCCACTTATCAGGCGCAGGGGGCGCGTGGCTACACCTTC
NA | TRBJ2-7 | TRBD2 | TRBV28 | CASSLDTSGSGNEQYF | TGTGCCAGCAGTTTGGACACTAGCGGGAGTGGAAACGAGCAGTACTTC
NA | TRBJ1-2 | NA | TRBV28 | CASGARGYTF | TGTGCCAGCGGGGCAAGAGGCTACACCTTC
NA | TRBJ1-1 | TRBD1 | TRBV12-3/TRBV12-4 | CASSYRGIDEAFF | TGTGCCAGCAGTTACAGGGGCATTGATGAAGCTTTCTTT
NA | TRBJ1-1 | NA | TRBV3-1/TRBV3-2 | CASSLGVPTEAFF | TGTGCCAGCAGCCTCGGGGTCCCCACTGAAGCTTTCTTT
NA | TRBJ2-7 | NA | TRBV11-3 | CASSFPRKPRYEQYF | TGTGCCAGCAGCTTTCCCAGGAAACCCCGATACGAGCAGTACTTC
NA | TRBJ2-7 | TRBD2 | TRBV28 | CASSPLAGAAYEQYF | TGTGCCAGCAGTCCGCTAGCGGGAGCTGCCTACGAGCAGTACTTC
NA | TRBJ2-7 | NA | TRBV7-6 | CASSPRRGSYEQYF | TGTGCCAGCAGCCCCCGCAGGGGTTCCTACGAGCAGTACTTC